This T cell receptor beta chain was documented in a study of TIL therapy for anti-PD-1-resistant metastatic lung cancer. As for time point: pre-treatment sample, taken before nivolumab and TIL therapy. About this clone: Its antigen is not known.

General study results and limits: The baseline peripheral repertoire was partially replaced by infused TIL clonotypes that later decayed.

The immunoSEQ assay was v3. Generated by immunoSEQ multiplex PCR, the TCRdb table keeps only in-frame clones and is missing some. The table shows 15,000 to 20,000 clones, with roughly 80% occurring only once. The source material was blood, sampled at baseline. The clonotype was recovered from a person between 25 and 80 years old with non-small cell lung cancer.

CDR3 region: CASNPGGLRGEGYTF. For the CDR3, the DNA is TGTGCCAGCAACCCGGGCGGTCTACGGGGTGAGGGCTACACCTTC. This chain uses TRBV6-1 with TRBJ1-2; D gene unclear. CDR1 MNHNS and CDR2 SASEGT come from the germline V gene. The CDR3 spans 15 residues. V was shortened by 7 bases and J by 8 bases, with 23 bases between the two germline ends.